This TCR beta chain was retrieved from a study of shared clonotypes between healthy human individuals. Data came from immunoSEQ multiplex PCR; TCRdb stores just in-frame clones and leaves some out. The table records under 1,100,000 clones, 75% to 80% of them present only once. The CDR3 totals 12 residues. Trimming stripped 6 bases from V and 4 bases from J, with 10 bases between. Looked up from germline, CDR1 is SEHNR and CDR2 is FQNEAQ (reference sequence). General study findings and limits: The genetic and exposure-history diversity represented was limited by few donors. Tissue TCR repertoires likely differ from these blood-only repertoires. It was observed that roughly 5.5% of naive CD4 clonotypes were shared across a few donors. What naive subsets generally showed was a larger estimated richness than memory subsets showed.

Details on this clone: Its matching antigen is unknown. A read error is likely here: a far larger clone is one base away.

Input material: memory CD4+ T cells from PBMCs. The subset here: CD45RA-negative fraction. The rearrangement uses TRBV7-9 and TRBJ2-7; D is undetermined. This TCR was recovered from a man between 18 and 29 years old in good health. Some clones in this sample may be carry-over from other donors' samples. CDR3: CASRKAEYEQYF. The DNA of the CDR3 is TGTGCCAGCAGAAAGGCAGAATACGAGCAGTACTTC.